This T cell receptor (beta chain) was recovered during a study of blood T cell repertoires in COVID-19. Only one count was recorded for this clone. Sequencing used immunoSEQ multiplex PCR; TCRdb keeps in-frame clones, though not all of them. The data hold 60,000 to 70,000 clones, with more than 75% observed a single time. The CDR3 covers 15 residues. Trimming removed 4 bases from V and 7 bases from J; junction bases left unmatched: 6. Germline CDR1 SGHTA, CDR2 FQGTGA. What was sequenced was peripheral blood. V gene TRBV7-3 combines with J gene TRBJ2-1; 11 bases agree with TRBD2. The sequence derives from a woman at least 80 years old with acute or convalescent COVID-19. The CDR3 DNA reads TGTGCCAGCAGCTCTAGCGGGAGGATTGCGAATGAGCAGTTCTTC. This encodes CASSSSGRIANEQFF.